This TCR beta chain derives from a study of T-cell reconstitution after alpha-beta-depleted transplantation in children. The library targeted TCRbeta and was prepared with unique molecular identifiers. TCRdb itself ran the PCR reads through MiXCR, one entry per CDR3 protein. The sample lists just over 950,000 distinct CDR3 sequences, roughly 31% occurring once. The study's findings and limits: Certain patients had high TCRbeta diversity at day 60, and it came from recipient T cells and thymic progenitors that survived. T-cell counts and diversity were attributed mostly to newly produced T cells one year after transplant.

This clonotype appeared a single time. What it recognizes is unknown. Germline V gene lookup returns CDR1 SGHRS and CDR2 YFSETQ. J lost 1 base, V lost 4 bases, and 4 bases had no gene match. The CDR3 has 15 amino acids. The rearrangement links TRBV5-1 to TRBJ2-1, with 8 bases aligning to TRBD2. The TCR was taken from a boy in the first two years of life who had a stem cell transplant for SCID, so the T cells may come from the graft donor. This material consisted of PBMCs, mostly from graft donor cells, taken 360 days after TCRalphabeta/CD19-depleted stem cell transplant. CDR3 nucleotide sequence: TGCGCCAGCAGCCCACTAGCGGCTTCCTACAATGAGCAGTTCTTC. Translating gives CASSPLAASYNEQFF.